Listed here are 3 T cell receptor beta chains from one sample, sequenced in a study of identical twins. TCRdb used MiXCR to reprocess the 5' RACE reads, holding one entry per CDR3 protein. The table includes about 1.7 million distinct CDR3 sequences, roughly 35% detected once. Source material: cord blood. Every receptor here comes from a newborn girl in good health.

The V and J genes are TRBV2 and TRBJ1-2, with D uncertain. This CDR3 is built from 12 residues. The ends were cut back, 7 bases at V and 4 bases at J, with 10 bases in the middle. Germline CDR1 is SNHLY and CDR2 is FYNNEI. CDR3 loop: CASNGWGYGYTF. CDR3 in DNA: TGTGCCAGCAATGGGTGGGGCTATGGCTACACCTTC.

The genes are TRBV29-1 and TRBJ2-7; 9 bases fit TRBD1. This CDR3 is built from 13 residues. V shed 6 bases and J 6 bases; nucleotides not matched to a gene: 9. The germline V gene encodes CDR1 SQVTM and CDR2 ANQGSEA. DNA of the CDR3: TGCAGCGTCAGACCCGGGACAGGGACCGAGCAGTACTTC. Its protein product is CSVRPGTGTEQYF.

The V call is TRBV5-1, the J call TRBJ2-7; D possibly corresponds to TRBD2 (5 bases). The germline gives CDR1 SGHRS, CDR2 YFSETQ. CDR3 length equals 17 residues. V was pared by 0 bases and J by 1 base, with 17 bases between. CDR3 region: CASSLAFAGLPSYEQYF. CDR3 sequence (DNA): TGCGCCAGCAGCTTGGCCTTCGCGGGCCTACCTTCCTACGAGCAGTACTTC.